This note documents a single TCR beta chain sequence. Its specificity is not known. The entry originates in a study of shared clonotypes between healthy human individuals. Study as a whole: For every donor, three CD4 naive, three CD4 memory, two CD8 naive and one CD8 memory plates were used.

Clones were read by immunoSEQ multiplex PCR, and TCRdb kept only the in-frame ones, dropping some. Altogether roughly 1,500,000 clones are present, about 98.5% being singletons, with the ten largest covering approximately 0.4%. Germline CDR1 is LNHDA and CDR2 is SQIVND (reference sequence). Between the trimmed V and J ends, which lost 3 bases and 8 bases, there was a span of 11 bases. The CDR3 loop spans 13 amino acids. Regarding the study as a whole: The diversity represented, both genetic and in exposure history, was limited by few donors. Relative to clonotypes present in all four donors, those not shared had lower generation probabilities.

In the CD4+ fraction, cells were divided into CD45RA+ naive and CD45RA-negative memory subsets. Sample: naive CD4+ T cells sorted from blood. Subset meaning: CD45RA+ positively selected. The rearrangement links TRBV19 to TRBJ1-5; D not resolved. The sequence was obtained from a young man in good health. The CDR3 DNA is TGTGCCAGTAGTATGGCCTACCTGGAGCCCCAGCATTTT. The encoded protein is CASSMAYLEPQHF.